This T cell receptor beta chain was captured by sequencing in a study of human T cells and chemical hapten exposure. General study points: Expanded TCRs clustered into significantly more large CDR3 similarity groups than controls, the analysis revealed.

Germline V gene data show CDR1 as LNHNV and CDR2 as YYDKDF (reference sequence). Unmatched junction bases numbered 8, after V lost 6 bases and J lost 6 bases. CDR3 length: 15 amino acids. This clonotype was counted ten times or more. The antigen remains undetermined. Time point meaning: patch test 2, 6 weeks after DPC sensitization. The treatment was: therapeutic diphenylcyclopropenone sensitization with weekly scalp DPC. From whole blood left unfractionated, total RNA was extracted. Ahead of applying each patch test, blood was sampled. TCRdb processed the RACE reads anew with MiXCR; each CDR3 protein has one entry. Of around 42,000 distinct CDR3 sequences in the sample, roughly a tenth were seen once.

V and J are TRBV15 and TRBJ2-2; 9 nucleotides agree with TRBD1. The clonotype comes from a woman aged 30 to 39 with alopecia areata. Some clones in this sample may be carry-over from other donors' samples. The sample in question was whole blood, obtained in connection with sensitization to the hapten diphenylcyclopropenone (DPC). The CDR3 protein is CATRTGDRAAGELFF. The CDR3 nucleotides are TGTGCCACCAGGACAGGGGACAGGGCGGCCGGGGAGCTGTTTTTT.